This TCR beta chain was sequenced during a study of T-cell memory formation after mild COVID-19. TCRdb re-called the 5' RACE reads with MiXCR, one entry per CDR3 protein. This sample has 250,000 to 350,000 distinct CDR3 sequences, with roughly 15% found just once. The germline gives CDR1 SGHRS, CDR2 YFSETQ. The CDR3 is 14 amino acids. V lost 6 bases and J 5 bases, leaving 14 bases between the germline ends. The sequence derives from a young man who had mild COVID-19 (a few samples of this study predate the infection). Cell type and time point are not known. The rearrangement uses TRBV5-1 and TRBJ2-2, with D unclear. The sequencing input was PBMCs or a T cell subset sorted from them (not recorded which). The CDR3 DNA reads as TGCGCCAGCACCGGAGTGATTGGGACCGGGGAGCTGTTTTTT. Translated, it gives CASTGVIGTGELFF.